The 28 T cell receptor beta chains reported below all come from one sample, sequenced in a study of metastatic and nonmetastatic thyroid tumors (dated by TCRdb to 2018 to 2020). None of the patients had been given any treatment before thyroid surgery. The receptor library was made with PCR. For sequencing, an Illumina HiSeq 4000 was employed. TCRdb trimmed public reads at Q25 via fastp, called clones via MiXCR and kept in-frame beta chains. The sample table lists approximately 32,000 clones, over 12% of them with a count of one. 15% to 20% of the sample belongs to the ten largest clones. The sequenced sample was blood. The receptors were sampled from a male donor with papillary thyroid cancer or a benign thyroid nodule (not recorded which). Some clones in this sample may be carry-over from other donors' samples.

This clone has just a few counts. Possible read error: a much larger clone is one base away. The rearrangement uses TRBV3-1 and TRBJ2-7; maybe TRBD2 (6 bases). Germline V lookup: CDR1 LGHDT, CDR2 YNNKEL (reference sequence). Trimming cost V 5 bases and J 0 bases, with 23 bases left between them. The CDR3 sequence is 18 residues long. CDR3 region: CASSTSWGTGLSSYEQYF. CDR3 bases: TGTGCCAGCAGCACCTCCTGGGGCACGGGACTCTCCTCCTACGAGCAGTACTTC.

This clone was seen more than once but under ten times. The J gene is TRBJ2-1, the V gene TRBV10-3; 9 bases are shared with TRBD2. There are 15 residues in the CDR3. The germline gives CDR1 ENHRY, CDR2 SYGVKD. With V trimmed by 6 bases and J by 4 bases, 7 bases remained unmatched. The CDR3 is CAIRSGTSCYNEQFF. As DNA, the CDR3 is TGTGCCATCAGATCCGGGACTAGCTGTTACAATGAGCAGTTCTTC.

This clone appeared many times. This chain joins TRBV19 and TRBJ2-1; TRBD2 is a possible D gene (5 bases). V was clipped by 3 bases and J by 5 bases, with 14 bases between them. The V gene's germline CDR1 is LNHDA and CDR2 SQIVND (reference sequence). CDR3 size: 15 residues. CDR3 in DNA: TGTGCCAGTAGTATCGAGGGTACCCTCCACAATGAGCAGTTCTTC. Amino acids: CASSIEGTLHNEQFF.

The CDR3 loop reads CASSTEWNTEAFF. CDR3 in DNA: TGTGCCAGCAGCACGGAGTGGAACACTGAAGCTTTCTTT. This chain connects TRBV6-4 to TRBJ1-1, with D hard to call. The CDR3 loop spans 13 amino acids. Germline V gene sequence: CDR1 MRHNA, CDR2 SNTAGT. V lost 6 bases, J lost 1 base, and 9 bases lay in between.

There are many counts of this clone. The V and J genes are TRBV5-1 and TRBJ2-1; tentative D call: TRBD2 (8 bases). Germline V gene lookup returns CDR1 SGHRS and CDR2 YFSETQ. The V and J ends lost 4 bases and 7 bases respectively, with 27 bases between them. This CDR3 has 18 amino acids. The CDR3 is CASSPTGSGTSQGNEQFF. The CDR3 DNA reads TGCGCCAGCAGCCCGACAGGGTCCGGGACTAGTCAAGGTAATGAGCAGTTCTTC.

At least ten counts were recorded for this clone. V usage is TRBV19 and J usage is TRBJ1-3; D is unclear. Germline assignment: CDR1 LNHDA and CDR2 SQIVND (reference sequence). The CDR3 sequence is 15 residues long. Trimming removed 9 bases from V and 0 bases from J, with 15 bases in between. The CDR3 is CASRTAAYSGNTIYF. CDR3 DNA sequence: TGTGCCAGCCGTACCGCAGCTTACTCTGGAAACACCATATATTTT.

This clone was observed many times. The rearrangement links TRBV9 to TRBJ1-2, with 8 nucleotides matching TRBD1. J was trimmed by 5 bases and V by 2 bases; bases with no gene match: 14. Germline-derived CDR1 and CDR2 are SGDLS and YYNGEE. CDR3 size: 17 residues. Here the CDR3 reads CASSVTGDSRLGYGYTF. In DNA, the CDR3 is TGTGCCAGCAGCGTGACAGGGGACAGCCGGCTGGGGTATGGCTACACCTTC. Variable domain in full (rest from reference TRBV9 and TRBJ1-2): DSGVTQTPKHLITATGQRVTLRCSPRSGDLSVYWYQQSLDQGLQFLIQYYNGEERAKGNILERFSAQQFPDLHSELNLSSLELGDSALYFCASSVTGDSRLGYGYTFGSGTRLTVV.

This clone has only a few counts. The CDR3 carries no conserved terminal phenylalanine or tryptophan, so it likely arises from a read error. V and J are TRBV6-1 and TRBJ2-2; D gene uncertain. Trimming stripped 4 bases from V and 8 bases from J, with 20 bases between. Per the germline V gene, CDR1 is MNHNS and CDR2 is SASEGT. This CDR3 has 16 residues. The CDR3 reads CASSASGGLGTGELFI. The CDR3, as DNA: TGTGCCAGCAGTGCATCAGGTGGTTTAGGCACAGGGGAGCTGTTTATT.

This clone is labeled medium-sized. V usage is TRBV10-3 and J usage is TRBJ2-7, with TRBD2 matching 10 bases. J was trimmed by 4 bases and V by 10 bases; bases with no gene match: 19. CDR1 and CDR2 (germline): ENHRY, SYGVKD. The CDR3 is 17 amino acids. CDR3 coding DNA: TGTGCCACCGGTAGGGCTAGCGGGAGTGCGGGCTTATACGAGCAGTACTTC. Translating it yields CATGRASGSAGLYEQYF.

At least ten counts were recorded for this clone. This chain uses TRBV19 with TRBJ2-7; 14 positions agree with TRBD2. The ends lost 6 bases at V and 2 bases at J; junction bases unmatched: 3. Germline CDR1 is LNHDA and CDR2 is SQIVND (reference sequence). The CDR3 is made up of 15 amino acids. The CDR3 spells CASRLTSGGAYEQYF. The CDR3, as DNA: TGTGCCAGTAGATTGACTAGCGGGGGGGCCTACGAGCAGTACTTC.

A word on this clone: The junction shows a germline mismatch at one end, possibly a read error. Other DNA sequences in the sample encode the same CDR3. The chain employs TRBV7-8 and TRBJ2-3; 8 nucleotides line up with TRBD1. CDR3 size: 14 residues. Germline values: CDR1 SGHVS, CDR2 FQNEAQ. The CDR3 DNA is TGTGCCAGCTGCAGACAGGGGAGCACAGATACACAGTATTTC. Its protein is CASCRQGSTDTQYF.

In its sample, this clone was seen many times. Other DNA sequences in this sample translate to the same CDR3. J is TRBJ2-7 and V is TRBV11-3; perhaps TRBD2 as D (5 bases). CDR1 is SGHNT and CDR2 is YENEEA in the germline V gene. The CDR3 runs to 12 residues. The V and J ends lost 1 base and 7 bases respectively, with 8 bases between them. Here the CDR3 DNA reads TGTGCCAGCAGCTTAGTCTCGGGAGAGCAGTACTTC. Protein sequence: CASSLVSGEQYF.

This clone has ten or more counts. CDR3 nucleotide sequence: TGTGCCAGCAGCTTATCTGGGGGTGACGGGGAGCTGTTTTTT. It codes for CASSLSGGDGELFF. The rearrangement joins TRBV7-3 to TRBJ2-2; D assignment may be TRBD1 or TRBD2 (5 bases each). The CDR3 extends over 14 amino acids. Deletions cut 2 bases from V and 7 bases from J, with 11 bases between. Germline-derived CDR1 and CDR2 are SGHTA and FQGTGA.

This clone was seen a few times. The CDR3 DNA sequence: TGTGCCAGTACCCCCCCGGGGGTAGAAAACATTCAGTACTTC. It is translated as CASTPPGVENIQYF. The chain combines TRBV5-8 with TRBJ2-4, with D possibly being TRBD2 (6 bases). This CDR3 contains 14 residues. Germline CDR1 is SGHTS and CDR2 is YDEGEE. The V end lost 8 bases, the J end lost 5 bases, and 17 bases lay between the germline ends.

The chain joins TRBV30 to TRBJ1-2; 10 positions match TRBD1. In germline, CDR1 is GTSNPN, CDR2 SVGIG (reference sequence). This CDR3 has 13 residues. The trim removed 2 bases at V and 8 bases at J, leaving 5 bases unmatched. The CDR3 bases are TGTGCCTGGAGTCGAGACAGGGGGCTGGGCTACACCTTC. As protein: CAWSRDRGLGYTF.

The gene calls are TRBV6-1 and TRBJ2-5, with TRBD2 matching 14 bases. This CDR3 region has 15 residues. Germline-derived CDR1 and CDR2 are MNHNS and SASEGT. V trimming: 6 bases; J trimming: 5 bases; junction bases outside the gene matches: 5. CDR3: CASSGLAGGEETQYF. DNA of the CDR3: TGTGCCAGCAGCGGACTAGCGGGAGGAGAGGAGACCCAGTACTTC.

This clone has at least ten counts. CDR3 DNA: TGTGCCAGCAGCTTAAGACTAGCGGGAGAGCATGAGCAGTTCTTC. This encodes CASSLRLAGEHEQFF. The chain employs TRBV11-2 and TRBJ2-1; 12 nucleotides line up with TRBD2. The ends lost 2 bases at V and 8 bases at J; junction bases unmatched: 4. This CDR3 contains 15 residues. CDR1 SGHAT and CDR2 FQNNGV come from the germline V gene.

This clone was detected many times. The chain recombines TRBV6-1 with TRBJ1-1, with D possibly being TRBD1 (6 bases). The V end lost 0 bases, the J end lost 1 base, and 12 bases lay between the germline ends. The CDR3 is 16 residues long. CDR1 and CDR2 (germline): MNHNS, SASEGT. CDR3 in DNA: TGTGCCAGCAGTGAAGCGGGCAGGGGCTGGAACACTGAAGCTTTCTTT. Its translation is CASSEAGRGWNTEAFF.

This clone was counted ten times or more. V usage is TRBV28 and J usage is TRBJ2-4; 8 nucleotides agree with TRBD1. CDR3 length: 15 residues. V was pared by 8 bases and J by 2 bases, with 8 bases of the junction left unmatched. Germline assignment: CDR1 MDHEN and CDR2 SYDVKM. CDR3 sequence reads: CASGNRGAPKNIQYF. CDR3 bases: TGTGCCAGCGGAAACAGGGGGGCTCCCAAAAACATTCAGTACTTC.

The V and J genes are TRBV19 and TRBJ2-1; the D is unclear. The CDR3 spans 16 residues. V lost 6 bases and J lost 4, with 19 bases in between. The germline CDR1 and CDR2 sequences are LNHDA and SQIVND (reference sequence). CDR3 residues: CASSRGVGPGYNEQFF. The CDR3 DNA follows: TGTGCCAGTAGCCGCGGAGTAGGACCTGGGTACAATGAGCAGTTCTTC. Using reference TRBV19 and TRBJ2-1 for the parts outside the CDR3, the full variable domain is DGGITQSPKYLFRKEGQNVTLSCEQNLNHDAMYWYRQDPGQGLRLIYYSQIVNDFQKGDIAEGYSVSREKKESFPLTVTSAQKNPTAFYLCASSRGVGPGYNEQFFGPGTRLTVL.

Details on this clone: This may be a read error: a much more frequent sequence differs by one nucleotide. The DNA for the CDR3 is TGTGCCAGCAGCGTAGCGGGATCCCGGGGGGAGACCCAGTACTTC. This codes for CASSVAGSRGETQYF. This chain joins TRBV9 and TRBJ2-5; D might be TRBD2 (6 bases). Per germline, CDR1 SGDLS and CDR2 YYNGEE. Deletions cut 0 bases from V and 5 bases from J, with 14 bases between. The CDR3 has 15 amino acids.

This clone was counted a few times. The junction shows a germline mismatch at one end, possibly a read error. The rearrangement links TRBV19 to TRBJ1-5; the D gene is possibly TRBD1 (5 bases). CDR3 length equals 15 residues. Germline V CDR1 and CDR2: LNHDA, SQIVND (reference sequence). DNA for the CDR3: TGTGCCAGTAGGATGACAGCTTATAGCAATCAGACCCAGCATTTT. Translated: CASRMTAYSNQTQHF.

The sample holds many counts of this clone. This chain connects TRBV4-1 to TRBJ1-2; TRBD1 might be the D (5 bases). CDR1 is MGHRA, CDR2 YSYEKL, per germline. The CDR3 covers 15 residues. With 0 bases removed from V and 4 bases from J, the gap between germline ends came to 12 bases. CDR3 amino acids: CASSQDHGAGYGYTF. The DNA of the CDR3 is TGCGCCAGCAGCCAAGATCATGGGGCCGGCTATGGCTACACCTTC.

In this sample, this clone turned up many times. The chain employs TRBV4-1 and TRBJ2-2; D gene unclear. The germline CDR1 and CDR2 sequences are MGHRA and YSYEKL. Trimming stripped 0 bases from V and 7 bases from J, with 6 bases between. This CDR3 region has 13 residues. The CDR3 DNA sequence: TGCGCCAGCAGCCAAGAGGATGGCGGGGAGCTGTTTTTT. This sequence encodes CASSQEDGGELFF.

This clone has ten or more counts. The chain joins TRBV13 to TRBJ1-1, with D hard to call. This CDR3 region has 12 residues. The V end was cut by 9 bases, the J end by 4 bases, with 12 bases between. CDR1 is PRHDT, CDR2 FYEKMQ, per germline (reference sequence). In DNA, the CDR3 is TGTGCCAGTCTGGTTCGGGGCACTGAAGCTTTCTTT. Protein sequence: CASLVRGTEAFF.

This clone was counted between two and nine times. One base away lies a much larger clone, so this may be a sequencing read error. The genes are TRBV11-2 and TRBJ2-5; D remains unclear. The V gene's germline CDR1 is SGHAT and CDR2 FQNNGV. This CDR3 comprises 15 residues. For the CDR3, the DNA is TGTGCCAGCAGCTTCGGCGGTGCCTACCAAGAGGCCCAGTACTTC. This codes for CASSFGGAYQEAQYF.

Concerning this clone: A read error may produce the germline difference seen at one junction end. The chain combines TRBV7-2 with TRBJ2-1; TRBD2 is a possible D gene (6 bases). The CDR3 is 19 amino acids. From germline, CDR1 is SGHTA and CDR2 FQGNSA. CDR3 residues: CASSGPIGTPSNSYSEQFF. The CDR3 nucleotides are TGTGCCAGCAGCGGCCCAATTGGGACTCCTAGTAACTCCTACAGTGAGCAGTTCTTC.

The V call is TRBV20-1, the J call TRBJ2-7; the match to TRBD2 covers 10 bases. Germline V gene data show CDR1 as DFQATT and CDR2 as SNEGSKA (reference sequence). The V segment lost 5 bases and the J segment 5 bases; nucleotides outside the gene matches: 6. This CDR3 region has 13 residues. This chain's CDR3 is CSAGPSGSDEQYF. In nucleotides, the CDR3 is TGCAGTGCTGGACCTAGCGGGAGTGACGAGCAGTACTTC.